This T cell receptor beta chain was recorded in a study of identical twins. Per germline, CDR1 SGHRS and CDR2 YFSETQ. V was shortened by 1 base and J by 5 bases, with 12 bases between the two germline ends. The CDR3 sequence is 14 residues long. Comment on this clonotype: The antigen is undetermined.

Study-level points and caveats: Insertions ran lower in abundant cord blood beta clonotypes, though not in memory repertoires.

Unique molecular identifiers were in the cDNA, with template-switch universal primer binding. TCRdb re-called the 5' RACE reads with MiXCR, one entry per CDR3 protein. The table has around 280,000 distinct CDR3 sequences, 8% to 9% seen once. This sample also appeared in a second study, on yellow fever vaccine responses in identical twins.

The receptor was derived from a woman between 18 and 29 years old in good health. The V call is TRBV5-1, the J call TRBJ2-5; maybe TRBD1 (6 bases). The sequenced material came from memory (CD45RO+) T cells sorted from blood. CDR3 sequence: CASSLTGRGETQYF. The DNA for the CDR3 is TGCGCCAGCAGCTTGACTGGTAGGGGGGAGACCCAGTACTTC.